In its sample, the clone carrying this T cell receptor beta chain was seen a few times. This CDR3 comprises 12 residues. Germline CDR1 and CDR2: SGHDN and FVKESK. Trimming pared 3 bases from V and 7 bases from J, leaving 9 bases between. The data originate from a study of OX40 agonist ivuxolimab in advanced cancers. The repertoire was sequenced with immunoSEQ multiplex PCR; TCRdb's copy has only in-frame clones and lacks some. The sample holds tens of thousands of clones, 92% seen once. This sequence joins TRBV14 and TRBJ1-2, with TRBD1 as a possible D gene (6 bases). This material consisted of CD4+ or CD8+ T cells sorted from blood, taken in a trial of the OX40 agonist ivuxolimab. The sequence was obtained from an adult with an advanced solid tumor such as melanoma, head and neck, liver or kidney cancer. This CDR3 is CASSHGGLGYTF. The CDR3 DNA follows: TGTGCCAGCAGCCATGGGGGGCTTGGCTACACCTTC.